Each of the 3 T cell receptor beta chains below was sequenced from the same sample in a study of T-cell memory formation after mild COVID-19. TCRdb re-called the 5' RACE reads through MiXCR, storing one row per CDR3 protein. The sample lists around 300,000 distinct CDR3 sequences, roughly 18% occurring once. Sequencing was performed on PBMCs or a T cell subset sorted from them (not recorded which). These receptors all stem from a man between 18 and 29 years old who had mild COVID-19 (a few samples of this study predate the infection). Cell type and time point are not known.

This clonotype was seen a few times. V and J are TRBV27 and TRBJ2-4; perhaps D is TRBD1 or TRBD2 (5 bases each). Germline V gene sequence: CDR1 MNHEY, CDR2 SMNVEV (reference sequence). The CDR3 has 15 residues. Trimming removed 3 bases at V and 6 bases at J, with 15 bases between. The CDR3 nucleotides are TGTGCCAGCAGTTTCCCGGGGCAGGAAGGAAACATTCAGTACTTC. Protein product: CASSFPGQEGNIQYF.

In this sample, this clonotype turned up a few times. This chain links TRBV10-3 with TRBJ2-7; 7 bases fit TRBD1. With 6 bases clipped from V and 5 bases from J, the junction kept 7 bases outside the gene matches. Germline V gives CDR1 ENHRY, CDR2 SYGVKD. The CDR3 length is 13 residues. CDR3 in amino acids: CAIRQGMRNEQYF. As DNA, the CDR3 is TGTGCCATCAGACAGGGGATGAGAAACGAGCAGTACTTC.

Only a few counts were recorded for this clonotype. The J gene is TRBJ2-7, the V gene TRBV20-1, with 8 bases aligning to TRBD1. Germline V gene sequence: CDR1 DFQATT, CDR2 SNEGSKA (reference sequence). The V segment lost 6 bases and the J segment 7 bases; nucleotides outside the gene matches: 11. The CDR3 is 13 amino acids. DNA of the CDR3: TGCAGTGCAACCGACAGGGGCCGGTGGGAGCAGTACTTC. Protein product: CSATDRGRWEQYF.